This T cell receptor beta chain was obtained from a study of cytomegalovirus exposure and HLA in healthy donors. The PCR ran on 60 Vbeta and 13 Jbeta primers. TCRdb keeps only in-frame clones here, not all; method: immunoSEQ multiplex PCR. Of about 160,000 clones in the sample, about 80% are singletons; the top ten hold under 6%. Remarks on this clone: Its specificity is unknown.

Study outcomes and limitations: Immune exposure was documented only through CMV serostatus.

This TCR was recovered from a man aged 25 to 40 in good health and CMV-seronegative. Material for sequencing was PBMCs.

CDR3 sequence (DNA): TGTGCCAGCAGTGACTCGATTGGGGGGTACTTCAATGAGCAGTTCTTC. It encodes CASSDSIGGYFNEQFF. V is TRBV6-4 and J is TRBJ2-1, with a weak D call TRBD2 (6 bases). V lost 0 bases to trimming and J lost 6 bases, with 15 bases between them. Germline values: CDR1 MRHNA, CDR2 SNTAGT. The CDR3 has 16 amino acids.